This is a list of T cell receptor beta chains from one sample in a study of shared T cell receptors in the human thymus. The repertoire was sequenced with immunoSEQ multiplex PCR; TCRdb's copy has only in-frame clones and lacks some. Of fewer than 700,000 clones listed, 88% are singletons. The same data also contributed to another study, on human thymus T cells.

Sequenced: thymocytes. The receptors were gathered from a boy under three years old with a congenital heart defect. Each CDR3 is given with its conserved first and last residue.

V	CDR3
TRBV27	CASSPGQTPSASGTYEQYF
TRBV7-9	CASSGGREQGEQFF
TRBV4-1	CASSQDLRGRGETQYF
TRBV15	CATSRRASRYEQYF
TRBV5-6	CASSSTSVRSYEQYF
TRBV15	CATSRVEEGDADTQYF
TRBV5-1	CASSRRRGGNGYTF
TRBV5-1	CASSLGRREGRETQYF
TRBV28	CASSSTREGYTF
TRBV6-5	CASSSPGTFLYEQYF
TRBV7-9	CASSLPRLGGGSEGTQYF
TRBV13	CASSLGLPRTTHSYEQYF
TRBV6-1	CASMQSREEEKLFF
TRBV6-5	CASSYSWTSGYNEQFF
TRBV27	CASSPCRGRGRTEAFF
TRBV28	CASSAVRTSYEQYF
TRBV7-6	CASSWLTSGSRNEQFF
TRBV28	CASSLGQGIVADTQYF
TRBV19	CASSIRVAGELFF
TRBV28	CASSFPSGIRYEQYF
TRBV28	CASRLIGDRVPSEQYF
TRBV5-4	CASSLGEISADTQYF